This passage covers 23 T cell receptor beta chains from one sample sequenced in a study of blood T cell repertoires in COVID-19. Profiled with immunoSEQ multiplex PCR; TCRdb holds only in-frame clones, not every one. Of roughly 410,000 clones in the sample, about 89% were seen once. Sample: peripheral blood. The source is a woman in her thirties or forties with COVID-19, enrolled during active disease.

The CDR3 protein is CASSSPGWPNEKLFF. The CDR3 DNA sequence: TGTGCCAGCAGCTCACCAGGGTGGCCTAATGAAAAACTGTTTTTT. The gene calls are TRBV11-2 and TRBJ1-4; D is perhaps TRBD1 (5 bases). V was trimmed by 4 bases and J by 3 bases, leaving 12 bases between them. The CDR3 runs to 15 residues. Germline lookup yields CDR1 SGHAT and CDR2 FQNNGV.

The chain couples TRBV6-2 or TRBV6-3 to TRBJ1-6; the match to TRBD1 covers 7 bases. This CDR3 is 14 amino acids long. J lost 7 bases, V lost 6 bases, and 6 bases had no gene match. CDR1 is MNHEY and CDR2 is SVGEGT in the germline V gene. CDR3 DNA: TGTGCCAGCAGATACCAGGGGGACAATTCACCCCTCCACTTT. This gives the protein CASRYQGDNSPLHF.

The genes are TRBV28 and TRBJ2-7, with TRBD1 matching 9 bases. Trimming at V came to 7 bases and at J to 3 bases, leaving 10 bases not matched to a gene. This CDR3 contains 15 residues. Germline V gene lookup returns CDR1 MDHEN and CDR2 SYDVKM. Written as DNA, the CDR3 is TGTGCCAGCACCCCGCGAAGACAGGGGGGCTACGAGCAGTACTTC. Residues: CASTPRRQGGYEQYF.

The chain employs TRBV3-1 (or the pseudogene TRBV3-2) and TRBJ2-3, with 7 nucleotides matching TRBD2. The CDR3 extends over 16 amino acids. Germline assignment: CDR1 LGHDT and CDR2 YNNKEL (reference sequence). V gave up 3 bases and J gave up 2 bases; unmatched junction bases: 8. Here the CDR3 reads CASSHKGLGVTDTQYF. DNA for the CDR3: TGTGCCAGCAGCCACAAAGGACTAGGGGTCACAGATACGCAGTATTTT.

This clone was observed a single time. This chain joins TRBV5-1 and TRBJ2-7; 9 bases map to TRBD1. The CDR3 is 15 residues long. After removal of 4 bases from V and 3 bases from J, the junction contained 8 bases not matched to a gene. Germline CDR1 is SGHRS and CDR2 is YFSETQ. CDR3 DNA: TGCGCCAGCAGCGGGGGGACAGGGATGAGCTACGAGCAGTACTTC. Protein product: CASSGGTGMSYEQYF.

The DNA of the CDR3 is TGTGCCAGTAGTATTTACGCAGATTTTAACTATGGCTACACCTTC. It is translated as CASSIYADFNYGYTF. The chain joins TRBV19 to TRBJ1-2; D gene unclear. CDR3 length equals 15 residues. With 3 bases removed from V and 1 base from J, the gap between germline ends came to 12 bases. Germline CDR1 is LNHDA and CDR2 is SQIVND (reference sequence).

The chain links TRBV3-1 (or the pseudogene TRBV3-2) to TRBJ2-3, with D perhaps matching TRBD1 (6 bases). Germline lookup yields CDR1 LGHDT and CDR2 YNNKEL (reference sequence). The CDR3 totals 13 residues. Deletions cut 6 bases from V and 2 bases from J, with 9 bases between. The CDR3 DNA follows: TGTGCCAGCAGGAACAGGGCCACAGATACGCAGTATTTT. Its protein product is CASRNRATDTQYF.

This clone was counted only a few times. The chain links TRBV14 to TRBJ2-5, with no clear D. CDR1 is SGHDN, CDR2 FVKESK, per germline. Trimming cost V 1 base and J 9 bases, with 18 bases left between them. The CDR3 has 15 amino acids. CDR3 nucleotide sequence: TGTGCCAGCAGCCAAGTCAGACCGGTGGCACGGGCCCAGTACTTC. Protein: CASSQVRPVARAQYF.

CDR3 in amino acids: CASSDSLVGGLQFF. CDR3 in DNA: TGTGCCAGCAGTGACTCCTTAGTAGGGGGCCTGCAGTTCTTC. This chain connects TRBV6-4 to TRBJ2-1; TRBD1 matches at 7 bases. Trimming removed 0 bases from V and 12 bases from J; junction bases left unmatched: 8. Germline CDR1 is MRHNA and CDR2 is SNTAGT. The CDR3 is 14 amino acids.

The V gene is TRBV11-2, the J gene TRBJ2-1; maybe TRBD2 (6 bases). From germline, CDR1 is SGHAT and CDR2 FQNNGV. V was pared by 5 bases and J by 10 bases, with 15 bases between. The CDR3 consists of 13 residues. The CDR3 bases are TGTGCCAGCAGCCTCGGGACTTTCAGCGAGCAGTTCTTC. It translates to CASSLGTFSEQFF. The full variable domain, its missing parts supplied by reference TRBV11-2 and TRBJ2-1, is EAGVAQSPRYKIIEKRQSVAFWCNPISGHATLYWYQQILGQGPKLLIQFQNNGVVDDSQLPKDRFSAERLKGVDSTLKIQPAKLEDSAVYLCASSLGTFSEQFFGPGTRLTVL.

V gene TRBV30 combines with J gene TRBJ2-7; 8 bases map to TRBD1. Germline CDR1 GTSNPN, CDR2 SVGIG (reference sequence). J was trimmed by 6 bases and V by 8 bases; bases with no gene match: 9. CDR3 length: 12 amino acids. The DNA for the CDR3 is TGTGCCGGGGGGACAGGCGAGGTCGAGCAGTACTTC. Its translation: CAGGTGEVEQYF.

CDR3 loop: CASSLGFQREQYF. The CDR3 region has the DNA TGTGCCAGCAGCTTAGGTTTTCAGAGGGAGCAGTACTTC. The gene calls are TRBV7-2 and TRBJ2-7, with D unclear. Trimming took off 1 base at V and 7 bases at J, with 11 bases between the two ends. This CDR3 region has 13 residues. The germline gives CDR1 SGHTA, CDR2 FQGNSA.

The chain combines TRBV19 with TRBJ1-5; unclear D gene. This CDR3 has 13 amino acids. The V and J ends lost 5 bases and 10 bases respectively, with 15 bases between them. Germline V CDR1 and CDR2: LNHDA, SQIVND (reference sequence). CDR3 protein: CASSLGSLLPQHF. The DNA of the CDR3 is TGTGCCAGTAGTCTCGGGTCCCTTCTCCCCCAGCATTTT.

This clone came up once. J is TRBJ1-6 and V is TRBV5-1; tentatively, D is TRBD1 (6 bases). CDR3 length: 14 residues. Deletions cut 3 bases from V and 11 bases from J, with 15 bases between. CDR1 is SGHRS and CDR2 is YFSETQ in the germline V gene. CDR3 region: CASSSGTPGTPLHF. CDR3 nucleotide sequence: TGCGCCAGCAGCTCCGGGACACCGGGAACACCCCTCCACTTT. The variable domain in full, completed from reference TRBV5-1 and TRBJ1-6, reads KAGVTQTPRYLIKTRGQQVTLSCSPISGHRSVSWYQQTPGQGLQFLFEYFSETQRNKGNFPGRFSGRQFSNSRSEMNVSTLELGDSALYLCASSSGTPGTPLHFGNGTRLTVT.

The rearrangement joins TRBV5-1 to TRBJ1-2, with TRBD1 matching over 8 bases. Looked up from germline, CDR1 is SGHRS and CDR2 is YFSETQ. CDR3 length: 15 residues. V trimming: 3 bases; J trimming: 7 bases; junction bases outside the gene matches: 11. The CDR3 DNA reads TGCGCCAGCAGCTATGAGCGGACAGGGTTTATTGGCTACACCTTC. It yields the protein CASSYERTGFIGYTF.

The sample holds one count of this clone. Other DNA sequences within the sample encode an identical CDR3. The gene calls are TRBV2 and TRBJ1-1; 7 nucleotides agree with TRBD1. Per the germline V gene, CDR1 is SNHLY and CDR2 is FYNNEI. CDR3 length equals 13 residues. J gave up 4 bases and V 6 bases, and 5 bases lay outside the gene matches. This CDR3 reads CASSRQGGTEAFF. DNA for the CDR3: TGTGCCAGCAGCCGACAGGGAGGCACTGAAGCTTTCTTT.

This chain uses TRBV5-6 with TRBJ2-7; TRBD2 matches at 7 bases. The CDR3 extends over 15 amino acids. Germline trimming cut 1 base from V and 6 bases from J; bases unmatched to any gene: 10. The germline CDR1 and CDR2 sequences are SGHDT and YYEEEE. The CDR3 nucleotides read TGTGCCAGCAGCTTGACTCCCGGGGGGTCTGTCGAGCAGTACTTC. As protein: CASSLTPGGSVEQYF.

The genes are TRBV6-6 and TRBJ1-1; D not certain. The CDR3 runs 14 residues. Trimming stripped 4 bases from V and 2 bases from J, with 11 bases between. CDR1 MNHNY and CDR2 SVGAGI come from the germline V gene (reference sequence). In nucleotides, the CDR3 is TGTGCCAGCAGTTTAAAACAGAGTAACACTGAAGCTTTCTTT. Protein sequence: CASSLKQSNTEAFF.

The gene calls are TRBV5-4 and TRBJ1-4, with D tentatively TRBD1 (5 bases). V was pared by 0 bases and J by 8 bases, with 8 bases between. The CDR3 is 13 residues long. CDR1 is SGHNT, CDR2 YYREEE, per germline (reference sequence). CDR3 sequence reads: CASSLEGAEKLFF. In nucleotides, the CDR3 is TGTGCCAGCAGCTTGGAAGGGGCCGAAAAACTGTTTTTT.

As to this clone: The same CDR3 arises from other DNA sequences in this sample as well. The V gene is TRBV30, the J gene TRBJ1-5; D may be TRBD1 (6 bases). The CDR3 length is 13 residues. Germline V lookup: CDR1 GTSNPN, CDR2 SVGIG (reference sequence). V gave up 0 bases and J gave up 5 bases, with 8 bases separating them. CDR3: CAWSVGGDQPQHF. CDR3 sequence (DNA): TGTGCCTGGAGTGTAGGGGGGGATCAGCCCCAGCATTTT.

This clone occurred once. The V and J genes are TRBV30 and TRBJ1-1; D possibly corresponds to TRBD1 (5 bases). The V and J ends lost 4 bases and 3 bases respectively, with 15 bases between them. Germline CDR1 GTSNPN, CDR2 SVGIG (reference sequence). CDR3 size: 14 residues. The CDR3 sequence: CAWNKWGPDTEAFF. As DNA, the CDR3 is TGTGCCTGGAATAAATGGGGCCCCGACACTGAAGCTTTCTTT.

The chain is built from TRBV7-8 and TRBJ2-3; D gene uncertain. Germline lookup yields CDR1 SGHVS and CDR2 FQNEAQ. Trimming removed 2 bases at V and 6 bases at J, with 9 bases between. The CDR3 is 13 amino acids. CDR3 bases: TGTGCCAGCAGCTTATCTTCCCGGGATACGCAGTATTTT. It encodes CASSLSSRDTQYF. Complete variable domain (other parts from reference TRBV7-8 and TRBJ2-3): GAGVSQSPRYKVAKRGQDVALRCDPISGHVSLFWYQQALGQGPEFLTYFQNEAQLDKSGLPSDRFFAERPEGSVSTLKIQRTQQEDSAVYLCASSLSSRDTQYFGPGTRLTVL.

This chain links TRBV9 with TRBJ1-2, with a possible D match to TRBD1 (6 bases). The germline CDR1 and CDR2 sequences are SGDLS and YYNGEE. Trimming removed 2 bases at V and 3 bases at J, with 11 bases between. The length of the CDR3 is 14 residues. The CDR3 nucleotides read TGTGCCAGCAGCGTTGAACAGGGTTACTATGGCTACACCTTC. This gives the protein CASSVEQGYYGYTF.